One T cell receptor (beta chain) is described in this entry. This entry is derived from a study of blood T cell repertoires in COVID-19. This CDR3 comprises 14 residues. The germline CDR1 and CDR2 sequences are MGHRA and YSYEKL. Trimming shortened V by 3 bases and J by 4 bases, and 12 bases separated the two germline ends. Method: immunoSEQ multiplex PCR; TCRdb's copy keeps in-frame clones and lacks some. The profile covers some 260,000 clones, with roughly 82% appearing a single time and 4.9% taken by the ten largest. This sequence originates from a woman older than 75 with active or convalescent COVID-19. The rearrangement joins TRBV4-1 to TRBJ1-1; weak D call: TRBD1 (6 bases). The sequenced sample was peripheral blood. The CDR3 DNA sequence: TGCGCCAGCAGCCAGACAGGTTCGGTCACTGAAGCTTTCTTT. Its translation: CASSQTGSVTEAFF.